Given below is one T cell receptor beta chain in context. The data stem from a study of cytotoxic CD8 clonotypes in ibrutinib-treated CLL. Clones were sequenced by immunoSEQ multiplex PCR, and TCRdb holds only the in-frame ones, with some missing. The table has approximately 350,000 clones, around 66% seen once. The V gene's germline CDR1 is SGHTA and CDR2 FQGNSA. The V end was cut by 5 bases, the J end by 3 bases, with 20 bases between. This CDR3 spans 16 amino acids. The sample consisted of PBMCs, taken after 36 months of ibrutinib treatment. The chain employs TRBV7-2 and TRBJ2-7, with D possibly matching TRBD1 (6 bases). The receptor was derived from a human donor with chronic lymphocytic leukemia. CDR3 loop: CASSPTLGTTFYEQYF. CDR3 sequence (DNA): TGTGCCAGCAGCCCAACCCTCGGGACAACCTTCTACGAGCAGTACTTC. The variable domain in full, with the rest retrieved from reference TRBV7-2 and TRBJ2-7, is GAGVSQSPSNKVTEKGKDVELRCDPISGHTALYWYRQSLGQGLEFLIYFQGNSAPDKSGLPSDRFSAERTGGSVSTLTIQRTQQEDSAVYLCASSPTLGTTFYEQYFGPGTRLTVT.